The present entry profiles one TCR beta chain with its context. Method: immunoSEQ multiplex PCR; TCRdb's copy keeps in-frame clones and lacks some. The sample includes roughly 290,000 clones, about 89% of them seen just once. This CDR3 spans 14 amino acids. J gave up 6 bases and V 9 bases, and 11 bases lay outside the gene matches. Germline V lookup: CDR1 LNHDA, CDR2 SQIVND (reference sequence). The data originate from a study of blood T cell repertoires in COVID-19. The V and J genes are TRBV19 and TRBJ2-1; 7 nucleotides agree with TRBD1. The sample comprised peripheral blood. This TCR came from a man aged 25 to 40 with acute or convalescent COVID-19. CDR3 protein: CASAKTGLGNEQFF. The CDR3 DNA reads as TGTGCCAGCGCCAAGACAGGGTTAGGCAATGAGCAGTTCTTC.